A single sample gave rise to the 15 T cell receptor beta chains below, sequenced in a study of cytomegalovirus exposure and HLA in healthy donors. PCR involved 60 Vbeta and 13 Jbeta primers. Sequencing was performed with immunoSEQ multiplex PCR; in TCRdb, only in-frame clones are kept and a portion is missing. The sample has around 55,000 clones, approximately 78% seen once; the top ten hold roughly 1.5%. Sequencing used PBMCs. These receptors originate from a female donor in good health and CMV-seronegative.

In its sample, this clone was seen a few times. The chain employs TRBV7-9 and TRBJ2-1; 14 nucleotides match TRBD2. Germline CDR1 reads SEHNR; CDR2 reads FQNEAQ (reference sequence). The CDR3 is 16 amino acids. The V segment lost 5 bases and the J segment 2 bases; nucleotides outside the gene matches: 2. The CDR3 sequence is CASSPTSGGAYNEQFF. CDR3 DNA: TGTGCCAGCAGCCCGACTAGCGGGGGGGCCTACAATGAGCAGTTCTTC.

The CDR3 DNA reads as TGTGCCAGCAGCTCCCGGGTAGTCGCTGAAGCTTTCTTT. As protein: CASSSRVVAEAFF. The rearrangement joins TRBV7-2 to TRBJ1-1, with D unclear. The CDR3 is 13 residues long. V lost 4 bases to trimming and J lost 6 bases, with 12 bases between them. Germline V lookup: CDR1 SGHTA, CDR2 FQGNSA.

This clone was observed a handful of times. This chain uses TRBV7-9 with TRBJ1-2; maybe TRBD1 (5 bases). This CDR3 comprises 15 residues. In germline, CDR1 is SEHNR, CDR2 FQNEAQ (reference sequence). Trimming removed 7 bases at V and 5 bases at J, with 20 bases between. This CDR3 reads CASTQGTGAEYGYTF. CDR3 bases: TGTGCCAGCACCCAAGGGACTGGGGCCGAGTATGGCTACACCTTC.

The V gene is TRBV6-6, the J gene TRBJ1-1; D call uncertain. The CDR3 length is 12 residues. The germline gives CDR1 MNHNY, CDR2 SVGAGI (reference sequence). Trimming left V 5 bases short and J 0 bases short, with 4 bases between. This CDR3 reads CASSIMNTEAFF. Written as DNA, the CDR3 is TGTGCCAGCAGTATAATGAACACTGAAGCTTTCTTT.

This clone was found a few times. This chain connects TRBV11-2 to TRBJ1-1; no firm D call. V was shortened by 7 bases and J by 0 bases, with 18 bases between the two germline ends. The germline gives CDR1 SGHAT, CDR2 FQNNGV. CDR3 size: 16 residues. For the CDR3, the DNA is TGTGCCAGCACCTCTCGGGCGGGATACATGAACACTGAAGCTTTCTTT. This translates into CASTSRAGYMNTEAFF.

The chain employs TRBV9 and TRBJ1-1; tentatively, D is TRBD1 (6 bases). The CDR3 is made up of 17 amino acids. V was cut by 1 base and J by 3 bases, with 19 bases left in between. Germline V CDR1 and CDR2: SGDLS, YYNGEE. The CDR3 loop reads CASSVLGVTGQYTEAFF. The CDR3 DNA reads as TGTGCCAGCAGCGTACTAGGGGTAACCGGACAGTACACTGAAGCTTTCTTT.

This chain joins TRBV27 and TRBJ2-1; D is undetermined. Trimming removed 3 bases at V and 0 bases at J, with 12 bases between. Germline V gives CDR1 MNHEY, CDR2 SMNVEV (reference sequence). This CDR3 has 16 residues. CDR3: CASSFFSPSSYNEQFF. The CDR3 coding sequence is TGTGCCAGCAGTTTCTTTAGTCCGAGCTCCTACAATGAGCAGTTCTTC.

The chain links TRBV2 to TRBJ1-1; D possibly corresponds to TRBD1 (5 bases). The CDR3 is 14 residues long. Germline V gene sequence: CDR1 SNHLY, CDR2 FYNNEI. Between the trimmed V and J ends, which lost 6 bases and 3 bases, there was a span of 14 bases. The CDR3 is CASSLLGADTEAFF. In DNA, the CDR3 is TGTGCCAGCAGCCTATTAGGGGCAGACACTGAAGCTTTCTTT.

This chain connects TRBV7-2 to TRBJ1-2, with D perhaps matching TRBD1 (5 bases). Germline V gene data show CDR1 as SGHTA and CDR2 as FQGNSA. This CDR3 region has 13 residues. Trimming took 5 bases from V and 2 from J, leaving 9 bases between them. The CDR3 sequence is CASSDRGNYGYTF. The DNA of the CDR3 is TGTGCCAGCAGCGACCGGGGGAACTATGGCTACACCTTC.

The chain has TRBV9 and TRBJ2-2; weak D call: TRBD1 (5 bases). The germline V gene has CDR1 SGDLS and CDR2 YYNGEE. Trimming stripped 3 bases from V and 7 bases from J, with 10 bases between. The CDR3 is 13 residues long. The CDR3: CASSAQVDGELFF. CDR3 coding DNA: TGTGCCAGCAGCGCACAGGTAGACGGGGAGCTGTTTTTT.

The chain carries TRBV2 and TRBJ1-2, with D hard to call. Trimming took off 6 bases at V and 3 bases at J, with 17 bases between the two ends. Looked up from germline, CDR1 is SNHLY and CDR2 is FYNNEI. The CDR3 loop spans 15 amino acids. CDR3 in amino acids: CASRVLGVNDYGYTF. The DNA of the CDR3 is TGTGCCAGCAGGGTCCTGGGAGTGAACGACTATGGCTACACCTTC.

The gene calls are TRBV27 and TRBJ2-6; D gene uncertain. V gave up 6 bases and J gave up 1 base, with 4 bases separating them. The CDR3 runs to 13 residues. The germline gives CDR1 MNHEY, CDR2 SMNVEV (reference sequence). CDR3 nucleotides: TGTGCCAGCAGCTCGTCTGGGGCCAACGTCCTGACTTTC. It specifies CASSSSGANVLTF.

Turning to this clone: In this CDR3 the conserved last residue, phenylalanine or tryptophan, is missing, so a read error is likely. V usage is TRBV5-4 and J usage is TRBJ1-3, with D uncertain. The V end lost 0 bases, the J end lost 2 bases, and 6 bases lay between the germline ends. From germline, CDR1 is SGHNT and CDR2 YYREEE (reference sequence). There are 14 residues in the CDR3. As DNA, the CDR3 is TGTGCCAGCAGCTTGGCGCAGACTGGAAACACCATATATGTT. Encoded protein: CASSLAQTGNTIYV.

The chain recombines TRBV6-5 with TRBJ2-3; 7 bases fit TRBD2. In germline, CDR1 is MNHEY, CDR2 SVGAGI. The J segment lost 5 bases and the V segment lost 7 bases, leaving 9 bases of the junction unmatched. The CDR3 is 14 amino acids. For the CDR3, the DNA is TGTGCCAGCAAGTTGGGGGGGAGAGGAGATACGCAGTATTTT. It encodes CASKLGGRGDTQYF.

The chain uses TRBV18 and TRBJ1-6; 10 bases are a match to TRBD1. This CDR3 region has 15 residues. Germline-derived CDR1 and CDR2 are KGHSH and LQKENI. V shed 3 bases, J shed 8 bases, and the junction held 4 bases outside the gene matches. CDR3 in amino acids: CASSPRDRGYSPLHF. CDR3 DNA sequence: TGTGCCAGCTCACCCCGGGACAGGGGATATTCACCCCTCCACTTT.